Here is one T cell receptor (beta chain) with its context. Its antigen remains unidentified. The CDR3 is 16 amino acids. CDR1 is SGDLS and CDR2 is YYNGEE in the germline V gene. Trimming took off 0 bases at V and 6 bases at J, with 16 bases between the two ends. These data come from a study of cytomegalovirus exposure and HLA in healthy donors. Study-level results: Accounts indicate the classifier identified cytomegalovirus status with strong specificity and sensitivity.

PCR involved 60 Vbeta and 13 Jbeta primers. TCRdb keeps only in-frame clones here, not all; method: immunoSEQ multiplex PCR. This repertoire shows some 180,000 clones, roughly 81% found once; its top ten account for about 2.7%. This receptor was obtained from a man aged 30 to 39 in good health and CMV-seropositive. The material sequenced was PBMCs. The chain is built from TRBV9 and TRBJ2-1; no clear D gene. CDR3: CASSVGTALGINEQFF. CDR3 nucleotide sequence: TGTGCCAGCAGCGTAGGCACCGCCCTGGGCATCAATGAGCAGTTCTTC.